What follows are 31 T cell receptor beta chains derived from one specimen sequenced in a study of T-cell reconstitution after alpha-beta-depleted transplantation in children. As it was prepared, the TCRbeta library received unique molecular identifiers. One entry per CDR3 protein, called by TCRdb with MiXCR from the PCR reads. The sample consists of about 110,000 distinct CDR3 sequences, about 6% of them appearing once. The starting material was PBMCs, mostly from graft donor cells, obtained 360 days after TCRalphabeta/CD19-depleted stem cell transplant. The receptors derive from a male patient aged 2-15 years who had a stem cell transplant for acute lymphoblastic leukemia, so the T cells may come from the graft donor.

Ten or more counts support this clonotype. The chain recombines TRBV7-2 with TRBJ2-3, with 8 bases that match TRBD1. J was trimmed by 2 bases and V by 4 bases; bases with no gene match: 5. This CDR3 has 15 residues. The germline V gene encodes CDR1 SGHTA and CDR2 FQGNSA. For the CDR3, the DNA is TGTGCCAGCAGCTCCGACAGGGGCGACACAGATACGCAGTATTTT. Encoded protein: CASSSDRGDTDTQYF.

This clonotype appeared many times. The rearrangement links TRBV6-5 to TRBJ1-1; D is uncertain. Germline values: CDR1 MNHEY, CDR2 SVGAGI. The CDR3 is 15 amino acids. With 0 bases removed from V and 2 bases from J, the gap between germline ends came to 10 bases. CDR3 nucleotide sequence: TGTGCCAGCAGTTACTCGGAATTTGGAAACACTGAAGCTTTCTTT. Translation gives CASSYSEFGNTEAFF.

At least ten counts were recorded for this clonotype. The CDR3 spells CASSESGKYNEQFF. The CDR3 bases are TGTGCCAGCAGTGAGAGCGGAAAGTACAATGAGCAGTTCTTC. The chain couples TRBV2 to TRBJ2-1, with D perhaps matching TRBD2 (5 bases). The CDR3 contains 14 residues. Trimming shortened V by 3 bases and J by 4 bases, and 10 bases separated the two germline ends. Germline V CDR1 and CDR2: SNHLY, FYNNEI.

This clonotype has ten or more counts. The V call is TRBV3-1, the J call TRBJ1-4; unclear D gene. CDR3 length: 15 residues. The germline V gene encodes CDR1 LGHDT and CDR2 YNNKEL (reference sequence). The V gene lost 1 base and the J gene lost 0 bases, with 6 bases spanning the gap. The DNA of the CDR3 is TGTGCCAGCAGCCAAGTAGGGCCAACTAATGAAAAACTGTTTTTT. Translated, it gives CASSQVGPTNEKLFF.

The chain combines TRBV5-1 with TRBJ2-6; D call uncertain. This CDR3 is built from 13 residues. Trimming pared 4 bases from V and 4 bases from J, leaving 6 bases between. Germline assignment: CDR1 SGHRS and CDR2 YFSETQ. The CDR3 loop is CASSPEGANVLTF. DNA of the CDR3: TGCGCCAGCAGCCCGGAAGGGGCCAACGTCCTGACTTTC.

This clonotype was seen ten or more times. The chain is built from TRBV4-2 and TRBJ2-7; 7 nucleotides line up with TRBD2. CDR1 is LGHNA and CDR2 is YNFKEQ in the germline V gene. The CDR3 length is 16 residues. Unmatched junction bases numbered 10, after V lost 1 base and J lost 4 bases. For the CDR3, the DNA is TGTGCCAGCAGCCAAGGTACGGGGACTATTTTGTACGAGCAGTACTTC. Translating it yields CASSQGTGTILYEQYF.

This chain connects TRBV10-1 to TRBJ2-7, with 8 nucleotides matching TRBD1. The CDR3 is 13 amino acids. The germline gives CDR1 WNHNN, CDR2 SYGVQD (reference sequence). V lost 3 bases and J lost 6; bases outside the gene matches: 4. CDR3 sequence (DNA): TGCGCCAGCAGTGATCACAGGGGGAGCGAGCAGTACTTC. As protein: CASSDHRGSEQYF.

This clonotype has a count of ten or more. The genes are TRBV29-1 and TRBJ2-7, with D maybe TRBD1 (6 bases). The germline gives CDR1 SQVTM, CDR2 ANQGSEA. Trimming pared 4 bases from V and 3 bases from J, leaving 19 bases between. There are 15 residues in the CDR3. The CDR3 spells CSVALTGTPDYEQYF. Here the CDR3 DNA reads TGCAGCGTTGCACTGACAGGCACCCCGGACTACGAGCAGTACTTC.

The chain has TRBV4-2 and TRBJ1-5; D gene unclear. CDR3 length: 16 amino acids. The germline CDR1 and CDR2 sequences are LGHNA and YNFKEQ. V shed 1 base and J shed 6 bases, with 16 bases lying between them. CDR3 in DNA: TGTGCCAGCAGCCAAGCGGGCACTGGCATCTCTCAGCCCCAGCATTTT. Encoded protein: CASSQAGTGISQPQHF.

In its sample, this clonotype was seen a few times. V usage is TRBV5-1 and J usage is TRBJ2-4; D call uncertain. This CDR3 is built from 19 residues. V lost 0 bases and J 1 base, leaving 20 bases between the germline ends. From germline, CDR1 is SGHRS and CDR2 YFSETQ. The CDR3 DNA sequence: TGCGCCAGCAGCTTGGAAGAAGTGGACCCTCGGACGGCCAAAAACATTCAGTACTTC. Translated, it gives CASSLEEVDPRTAKNIQYF.

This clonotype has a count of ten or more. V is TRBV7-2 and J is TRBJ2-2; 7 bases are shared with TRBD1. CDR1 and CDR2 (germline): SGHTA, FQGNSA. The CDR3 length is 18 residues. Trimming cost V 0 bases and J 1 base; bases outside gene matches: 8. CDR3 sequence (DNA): TGTGCCAGCAGCTTAGCCTACAGGGGAAGTCGGAACACCGGGGAGCTGTTTTTT. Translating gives CASSLAYRGSRNTGELFF.

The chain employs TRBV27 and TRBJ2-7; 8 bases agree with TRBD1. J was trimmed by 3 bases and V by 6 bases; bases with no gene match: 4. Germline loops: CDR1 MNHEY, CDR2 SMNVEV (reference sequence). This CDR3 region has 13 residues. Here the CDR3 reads CASSDRGIYEQYF. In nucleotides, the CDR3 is TGTGCCAGCAGCGACAGGGGAATCTACGAGCAGTACTTC.

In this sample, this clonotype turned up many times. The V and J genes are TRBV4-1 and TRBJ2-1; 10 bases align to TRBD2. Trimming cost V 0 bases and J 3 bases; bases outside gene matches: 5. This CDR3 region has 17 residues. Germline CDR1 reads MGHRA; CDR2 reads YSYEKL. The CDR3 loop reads CASSQETEREGYNEQFF. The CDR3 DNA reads TGCGCCAGCAGCCAAGAGACGGAGCGGGAGGGCTACAATGAGCAGTTCTTC.

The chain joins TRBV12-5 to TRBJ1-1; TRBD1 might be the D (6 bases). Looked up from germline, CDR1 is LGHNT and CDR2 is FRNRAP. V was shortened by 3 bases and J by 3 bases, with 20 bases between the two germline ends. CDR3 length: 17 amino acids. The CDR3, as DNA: TGTGCTAGTGGTTTTGCCTCCTCAGGCAGGGGCGACACTGAAGCTTTCTTT. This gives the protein CASGFASSGRGDTEAFF.

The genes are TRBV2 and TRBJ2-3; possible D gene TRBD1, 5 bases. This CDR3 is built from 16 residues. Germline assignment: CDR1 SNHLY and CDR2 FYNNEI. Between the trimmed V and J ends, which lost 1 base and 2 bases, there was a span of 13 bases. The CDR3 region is CASSEVNRTLTDTQYF. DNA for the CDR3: TGTGCCAGCAGTGAAGTGAACAGGACCCTCACAGATACGCAGTATTTT.

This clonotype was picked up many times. Here the CDR3 DNA reads TGTGCCACCGGCATCACGGAGACCCAGTACTTC. This sequence encodes CATGITETQYF. V and J are TRBV6-2 or TRBV6-3 and TRBJ2-5; D is unclear. Germline values: CDR1 MNHEY, CDR2 SVGEGT. Trimming pared 10 bases from V and 5 bases from J, leaving 11 bases between. The CDR3 consists of 11 residues.

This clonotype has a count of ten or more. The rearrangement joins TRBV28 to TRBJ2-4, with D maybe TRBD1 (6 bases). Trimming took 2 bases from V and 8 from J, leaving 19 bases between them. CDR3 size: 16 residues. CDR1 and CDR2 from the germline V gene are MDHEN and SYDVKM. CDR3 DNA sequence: TGTGCCAGCAGTTTACGGACAGCTAGGGTTATGGACATTCAGTACTTC. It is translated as CASSLRTARVMDIQYF.

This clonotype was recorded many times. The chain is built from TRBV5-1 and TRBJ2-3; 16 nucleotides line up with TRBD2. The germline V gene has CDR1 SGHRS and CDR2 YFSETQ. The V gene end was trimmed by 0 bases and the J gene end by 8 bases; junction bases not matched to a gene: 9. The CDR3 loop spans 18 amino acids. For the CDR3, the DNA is TGCGCCAGCAGCTTGGTGCCGGGACTAGCGGGGGGGCCAAGTACGCAGTATTTT. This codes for CASSLVPGLAGGPSTQYF.

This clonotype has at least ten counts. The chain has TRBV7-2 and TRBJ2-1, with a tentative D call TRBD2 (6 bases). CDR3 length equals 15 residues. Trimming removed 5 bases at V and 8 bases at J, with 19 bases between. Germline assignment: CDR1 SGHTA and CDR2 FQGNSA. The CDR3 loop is CASSPSGSTFYEQFF. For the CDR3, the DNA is TGTGCCAGCAGCCCCAGCGGGTCCACCTTCTATGAGCAGTTCTTC.

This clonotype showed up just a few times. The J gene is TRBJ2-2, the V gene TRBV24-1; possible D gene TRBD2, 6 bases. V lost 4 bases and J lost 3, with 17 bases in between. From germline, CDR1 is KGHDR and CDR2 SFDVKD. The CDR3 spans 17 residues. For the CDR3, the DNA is TGTGCCACCAGTGAGGCGTATCGGGGGTCCTACACCGGGGAGCTGTTTTTT. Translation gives CATSEAYRGSYTGELFF.

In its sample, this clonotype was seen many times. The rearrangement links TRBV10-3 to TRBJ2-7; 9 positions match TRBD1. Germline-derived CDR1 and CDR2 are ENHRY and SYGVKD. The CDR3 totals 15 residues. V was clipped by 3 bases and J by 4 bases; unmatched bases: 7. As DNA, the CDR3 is TGTGCCATCAGTGACCCCGGGACAGGGATTTACGAGCAGTACTTC. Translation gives CAISDPGTGIYEQYF.

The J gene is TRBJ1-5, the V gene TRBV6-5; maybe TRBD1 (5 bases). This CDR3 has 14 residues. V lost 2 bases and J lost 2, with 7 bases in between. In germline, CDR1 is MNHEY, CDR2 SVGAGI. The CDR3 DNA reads TGTGCCAGCAGTTACAGGGGACGCAATCAGCCCCAGCATTTT. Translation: CASSYRGRNQPQHF.

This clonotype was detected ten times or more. This CDR3 reads CASTDRRRPGGSYEQYF. The DNA for the CDR3 is TGCGCCAGCACCGACAGGCGACGGCCGGGGGGTTCCTACGAGCAGTACTTC. The chain recombines TRBV5-1 with TRBJ2-7; TRBD2 is a possible D gene (7 bases). With 6 bases removed from V and 1 base from J, the gap between germline ends came to 23 bases. CDR3 length equals 17 residues. Germline V gives CDR1 SGHRS, CDR2 YFSETQ.

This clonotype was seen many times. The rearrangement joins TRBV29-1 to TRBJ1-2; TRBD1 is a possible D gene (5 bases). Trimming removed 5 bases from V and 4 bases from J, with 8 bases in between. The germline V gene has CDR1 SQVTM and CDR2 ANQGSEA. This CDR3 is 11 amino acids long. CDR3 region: CSVHQGYGYTF. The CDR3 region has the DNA TGCAGCGTTCACCAGGGCTATGGCTACACCTTC. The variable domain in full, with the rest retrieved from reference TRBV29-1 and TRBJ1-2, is SAVISQKPSRDICQRGTSLTIQCQVDSQVTMMFWYRQQPGQSLTLIATANQGSEATYESGFVIDKFPISRPNLTFSTLTVSNMSPEDSSIYLCSVHQGYGYTFGSGTRLTVV.

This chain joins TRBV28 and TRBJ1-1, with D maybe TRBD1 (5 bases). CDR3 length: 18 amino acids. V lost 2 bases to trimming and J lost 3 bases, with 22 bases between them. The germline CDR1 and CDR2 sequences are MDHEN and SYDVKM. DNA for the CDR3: TGTGCCAGCAGTTTACCATGGAAGTGGGGGGGTCGGGACACTGAAGCTTTCTTT. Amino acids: CASSLPWKWGGRDTEAFF.

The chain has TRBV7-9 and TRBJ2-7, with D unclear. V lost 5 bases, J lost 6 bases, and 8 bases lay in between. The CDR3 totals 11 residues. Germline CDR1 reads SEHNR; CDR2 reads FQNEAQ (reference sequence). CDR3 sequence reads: CASSPASEQYF. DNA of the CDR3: TGTGCCAGCAGCCCCGCTTCCGAGCAGTACTTC.

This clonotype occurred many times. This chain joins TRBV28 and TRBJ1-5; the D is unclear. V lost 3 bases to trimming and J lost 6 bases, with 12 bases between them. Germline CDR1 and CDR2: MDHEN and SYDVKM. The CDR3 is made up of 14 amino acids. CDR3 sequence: CASSLSGNRQPQHF. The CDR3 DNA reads TGTGCCAGCAGTTTGTCGGGGAACCGTCAGCCCCAGCATTTT.

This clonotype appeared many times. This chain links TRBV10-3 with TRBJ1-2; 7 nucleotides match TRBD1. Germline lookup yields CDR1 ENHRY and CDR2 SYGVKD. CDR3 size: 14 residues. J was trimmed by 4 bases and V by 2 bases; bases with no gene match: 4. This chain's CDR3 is CAISEPGTVYGYTF. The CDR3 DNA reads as TGTGCCATCAGTGAGCCTGGGACAGTCTATGGCTACACCTTC.

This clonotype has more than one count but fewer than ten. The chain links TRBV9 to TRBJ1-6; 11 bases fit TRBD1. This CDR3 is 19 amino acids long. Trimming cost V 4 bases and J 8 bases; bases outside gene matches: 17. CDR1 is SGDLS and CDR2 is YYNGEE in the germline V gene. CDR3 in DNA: TGTGCCAGCAGCCTGGAGGGATGGGACAGGGGGACCTTTCATTCACCCCTCCACTTT. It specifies CASSLEGWDRGTFHSPLHF.

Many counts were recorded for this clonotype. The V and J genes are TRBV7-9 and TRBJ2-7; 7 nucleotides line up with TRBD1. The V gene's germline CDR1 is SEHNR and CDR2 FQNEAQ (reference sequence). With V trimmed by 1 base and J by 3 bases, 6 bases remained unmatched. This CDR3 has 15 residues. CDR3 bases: TGTGCCAGCAGCTTAGAAAGGGGGCCGAACTACGAGCAGTACTTC. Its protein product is CASSLERGPNYEQYF.

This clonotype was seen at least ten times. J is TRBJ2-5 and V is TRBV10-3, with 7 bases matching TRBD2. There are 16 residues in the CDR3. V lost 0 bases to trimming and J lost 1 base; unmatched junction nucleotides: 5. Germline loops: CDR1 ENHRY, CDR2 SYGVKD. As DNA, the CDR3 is TGTGCCATCAGTGAGTCGGGGAGGGAGGCCCAAGAGACCCAGTACTTC. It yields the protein CAISESGREAQETQYF.